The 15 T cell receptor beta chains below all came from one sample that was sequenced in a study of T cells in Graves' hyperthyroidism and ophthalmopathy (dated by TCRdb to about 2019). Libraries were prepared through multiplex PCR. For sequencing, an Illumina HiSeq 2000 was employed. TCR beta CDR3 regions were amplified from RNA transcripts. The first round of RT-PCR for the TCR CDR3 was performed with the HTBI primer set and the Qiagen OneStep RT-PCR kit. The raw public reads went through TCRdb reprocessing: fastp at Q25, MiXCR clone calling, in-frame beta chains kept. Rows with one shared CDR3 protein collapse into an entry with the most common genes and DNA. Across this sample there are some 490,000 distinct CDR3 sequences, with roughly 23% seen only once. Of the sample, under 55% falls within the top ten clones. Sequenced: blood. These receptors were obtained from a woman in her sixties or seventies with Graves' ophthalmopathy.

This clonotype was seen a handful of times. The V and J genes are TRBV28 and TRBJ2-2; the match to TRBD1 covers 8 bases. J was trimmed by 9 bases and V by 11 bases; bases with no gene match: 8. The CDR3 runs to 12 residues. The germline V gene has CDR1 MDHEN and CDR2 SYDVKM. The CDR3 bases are TGTGCCGCAACAGGGGGGAACCGGGAGCTGTTTTTT. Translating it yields CAATGGNRELFF. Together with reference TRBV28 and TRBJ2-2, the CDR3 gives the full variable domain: DVKVTQSSRYLVKRTGEKVFLECVQDMDHENMFWYRQDPGLGLRLIYFSYDVKMKEKGDIPEGYSVSREKKERFSLILESASTNQTSMYLCAATGGNRELFFGEGSRLTVL.

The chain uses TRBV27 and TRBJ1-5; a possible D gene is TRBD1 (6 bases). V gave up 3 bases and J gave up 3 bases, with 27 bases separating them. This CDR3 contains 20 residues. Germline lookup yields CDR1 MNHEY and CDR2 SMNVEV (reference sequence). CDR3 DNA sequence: TGTGCCAGCAGTTTCCCCCGTACCGGGGGCCTCACCCAATTCAATCAGCCCCAGCATTTT. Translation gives CASSFPRTGGLTQFNQPQHF.

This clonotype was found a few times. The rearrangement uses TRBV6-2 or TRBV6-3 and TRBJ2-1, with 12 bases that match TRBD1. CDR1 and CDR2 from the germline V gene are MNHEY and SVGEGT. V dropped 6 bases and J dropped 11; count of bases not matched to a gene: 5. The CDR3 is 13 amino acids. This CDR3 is CASSGTGGLKQFF. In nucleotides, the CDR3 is TGTGCCAGCAGCGGGACAGGGGGCTTGAAGCAGTTCTTC.

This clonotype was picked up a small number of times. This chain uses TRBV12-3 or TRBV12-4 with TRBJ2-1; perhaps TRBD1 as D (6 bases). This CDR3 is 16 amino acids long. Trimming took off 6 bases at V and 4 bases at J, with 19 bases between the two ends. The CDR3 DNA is TGTGCCAGCAGGCCCAATTGGGGGCTGTATTACAATGAGCAGTTCTTC. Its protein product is CASRPNWGLYYNEQFF.

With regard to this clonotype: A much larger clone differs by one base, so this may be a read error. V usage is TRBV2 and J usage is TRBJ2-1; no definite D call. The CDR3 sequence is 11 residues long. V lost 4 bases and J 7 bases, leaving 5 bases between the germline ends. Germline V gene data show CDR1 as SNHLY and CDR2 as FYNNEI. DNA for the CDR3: TGTGCCAGCAGTGTATGGAATGAGCAGTTCTTC. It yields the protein CASSVWNEQFF.

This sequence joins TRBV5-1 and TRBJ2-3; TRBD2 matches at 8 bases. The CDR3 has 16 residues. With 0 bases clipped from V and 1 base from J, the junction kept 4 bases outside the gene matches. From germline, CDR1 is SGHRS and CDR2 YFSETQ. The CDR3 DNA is TGCGCCAGCAGCTTGGCGGGACTAGGAGGCACAGATACGCAGTATTTT. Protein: CASSLAGLGGTDTQYF.

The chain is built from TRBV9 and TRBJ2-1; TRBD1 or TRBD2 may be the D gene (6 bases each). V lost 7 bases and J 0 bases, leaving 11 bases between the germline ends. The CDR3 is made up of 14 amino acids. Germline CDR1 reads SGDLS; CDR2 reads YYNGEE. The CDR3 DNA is TGTGCCAGCGGGGGGCCAAGCTCCTACAATGAGCAGTTCTTC. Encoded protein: CASGGPSSYNEQFF.

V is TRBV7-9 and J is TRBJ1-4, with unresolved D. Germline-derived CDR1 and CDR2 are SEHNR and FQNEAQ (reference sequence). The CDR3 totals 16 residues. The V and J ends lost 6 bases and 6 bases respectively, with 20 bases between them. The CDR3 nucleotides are TGTGCCAGCAGTTTTGGTGGCCGGGGAAGGGATGAAAAACTGTTTTTT. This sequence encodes CASSFGGRGRDEKLFF.

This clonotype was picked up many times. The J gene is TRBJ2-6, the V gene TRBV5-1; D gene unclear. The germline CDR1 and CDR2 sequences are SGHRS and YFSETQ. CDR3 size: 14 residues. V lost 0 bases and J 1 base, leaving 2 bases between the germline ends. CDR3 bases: TGCGCCAGCAGCTTGGGATCTGGGGCCAACGTCCTGACTTTC. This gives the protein CASSLGSGANVLTF.

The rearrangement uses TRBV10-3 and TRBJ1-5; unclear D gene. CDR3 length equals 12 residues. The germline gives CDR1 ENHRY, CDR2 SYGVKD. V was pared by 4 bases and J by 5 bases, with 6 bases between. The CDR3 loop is CAISGPDQPQHF. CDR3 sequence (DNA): TGTGCCATCAGTGGTCCGGATCAGCCCCAGCATTTT.

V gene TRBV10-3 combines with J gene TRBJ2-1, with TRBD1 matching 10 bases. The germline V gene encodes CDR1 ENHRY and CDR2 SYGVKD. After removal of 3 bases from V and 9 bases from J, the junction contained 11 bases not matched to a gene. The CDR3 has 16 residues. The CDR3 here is CAISDSRGTGVFEQFF. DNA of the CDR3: TGTGCCATCAGTGATTCGAGGGGGACAGGGGTTTTTGAGCAGTTCTTC.

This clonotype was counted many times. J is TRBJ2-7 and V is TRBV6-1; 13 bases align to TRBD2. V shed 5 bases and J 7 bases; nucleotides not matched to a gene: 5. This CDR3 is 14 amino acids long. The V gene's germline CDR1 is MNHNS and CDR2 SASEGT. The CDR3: CASSSTSGRVEQYF. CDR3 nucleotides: TGTGCCAGCAGTTCTACTAGCGGGAGGGTTGAGCAGTACTTC.

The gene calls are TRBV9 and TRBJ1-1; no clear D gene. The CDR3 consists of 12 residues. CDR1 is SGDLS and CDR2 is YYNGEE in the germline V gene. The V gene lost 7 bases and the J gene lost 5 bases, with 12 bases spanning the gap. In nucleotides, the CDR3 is TGTGCCAGCTCCGGGGATCTTACTGAAGCTTTCTTT. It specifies CASSGDLTEAFF.

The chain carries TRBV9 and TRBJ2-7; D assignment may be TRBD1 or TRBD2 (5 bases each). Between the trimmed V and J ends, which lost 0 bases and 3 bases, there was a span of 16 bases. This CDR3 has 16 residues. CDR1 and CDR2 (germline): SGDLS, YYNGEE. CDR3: CASSVGWDRHIYEQYF. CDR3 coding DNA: TGTGCCAGCAGCGTAGGATGGGACCGTCATATCTACGAGCAGTACTTC.

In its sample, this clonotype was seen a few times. DNA for the CDR3: TGTGCCAGCAGTGGACCCGGGACTCCCGTAGGGGAGCAGTACTTC. It specifies CASSGPGTPVGEQYF. The J gene is TRBJ2-7, the V gene TRBV6-1; maybe TRBD2 (6 bases). Germline loops: CDR1 MNHNS, CDR2 SASEGT. The CDR3 consists of 15 residues. V was shortened by 4 bases and J by 7 bases, with 20 bases between the two germline ends.